Each of the 30 T cell receptor beta chains below was sequenced from the same sample in a study of cytomegalovirus exposure and HLA in healthy donors. Primers for the PCR totalled 60 Vbeta and 13 Jbeta. Libraries were prepared by immunoSEQ multiplex PCR; TCRdb keeps only in-frame clonotypes and omits some of them. The repertoire includes fewer than 200,000 clones, more than 60% of them detected once, and about 2.5% sits in the top ten. Sample: PBMCs. The source is a human donor in good health.

J is TRBJ2-7 and V is TRBV6-1; D call uncertain. The CDR3 covers 15 residues. Between the trimmed V and J ends, which lost 1 base and 0 bases, there was a span of 10 bases. Per germline, CDR1 MNHNS and CDR2 SASEGT. The CDR3 DNA is TGTGCCAGCAGTGAAGGCCCTCTAAGCTCCTACGAGCAGTACTTC. The encoded protein is CASSEGPLSSYEQYF.

This rearrangement joins TRBV4-2 to TRBJ1-5, with no clear D. The germline CDR1 and CDR2 sequences are LGHNA and YNFKEQ. The V and J ends lost 0 bases and 6 bases respectively, with 9 bases between them. The CDR3 spans 14 residues. Here the CDR3 reads CASSQDLVSQPQHF. CDR3 sequence (DNA): TGTGCCAGCAGCCAAGATCTGGTCAGTCAGCCCCAGCATTTT.

This clone occurred once. V usage is TRBV7-9 and J usage is TRBJ2-1, with TRBD1 identical over 7 bases. Germline CDR1 is SEHNR and CDR2 is FQNEAQ (reference sequence). V shed 3 bases, J shed 12 bases, and the junction held 5 bases outside the gene matches. The length of the CDR3 is 12 residues. The CDR3 loop is CASSFIQGPQFF. The CDR3 DNA is TGTGCCAGCAGCTTTATACAGGGGCCGCAGTTCTTC.

This clone appeared a single time. The genes are TRBV30 and TRBJ1-6; no reliable D call. The CDR3 extends over 12 amino acids. CDR1 and CDR2 (germline): GTSNPN, SVGIG (reference sequence). V lost 7 bases and J 4 bases, leaving 8 bases between the germline ends. CDR3 in amino acids: CAFGDYNSPLHF. As DNA, the CDR3 is TGTGCCTTCGGGGATTATAATTCACCCCTCCACTTT.

This chain uses TRBV7-9 with TRBJ2-2; D gene uncertain. The CDR3 covers 11 residues. The V gene's germline CDR1 is SEHNR and CDR2 FQNEAQ (reference sequence). V was clipped by 5 bases and J by 7 bases, with 5 bases between them. The CDR3 nucleotides read TGTGCCAGCAGCCGAGGCGGGGAGCTGTTTTTT. Its translation: CASSRGGELFF.

This clone turned up a few times. The chain joins TRBV29-1 to TRBJ2-2; possible D gene TRBD1, 6 bases. The CDR3 has 15 amino acids. CDR1 and CDR2 (germline): SQVTM, ANQGSEA. The ends were cut back, 2 bases at V and 7 bases at J, with 17 bases in the middle. In nucleotides, the CDR3 is TGCAGCGTTGAATTGGGGAACAGGGCCGTCGGGGAGCTGTTTTTT. It encodes CSVELGNRAVGELFF.

The chain carries TRBV5-1 and TRBJ1-1; D is perhaps TRBD1 (5 bases). The germline V gene encodes CDR1 SGHRS and CDR2 YFSETQ. This CDR3 comprises 15 residues. V gave up 5 bases and J gave up 4 bases, with 18 bases separating them. CDR3 coding DNA: TGCGCCAGCAGTTCCCAGGGCCGGCCAGGCACTGAAGCTTTCTTT. It specifies CASSSQGRPGTEAFF.

The gene calls are TRBV7-9 and TRBJ2-5; TRBD2 is a possible D gene (6 bases). The DNA matches TRBJ2-7 better at its end, which makes the J call doubtful. Per the germline V gene, CDR1 is SEHNR and CDR2 is FQNEAQ (reference sequence). The CDR3 is 15 residues long. This CDR3 is CASSLGFGGAYEQYF. CDR3 DNA: TGTGCCAGCAGCTTAGGATTCGGGGGAGCCTACGAGCAGTACTTC.

V is TRBV4-3 and J is TRBJ1-1, with 7 positions matching TRBD1. The V segment lost 1 base and the J segment 4 bases; nucleotides outside the gene matches: 3. CDR3 length: 14 residues. The germline CDR1 and CDR2 sequences are LGHNA and YSLEER. This CDR3 reads CASSQAAGGTEAFF. The CDR3 DNA is TGCGCCAGCAGCCAAGCGGCAGGGGGCACTGAAGCTTTCTTT.

This clone was counted between two and nine times. This chain links TRBV9 with TRBJ1-1, with 10 positions matching TRBD1. This CDR3 has 17 residues. The trim removed 3 bases at V and 3 bases at J, leaving 11 bases unmatched. The germline CDR1 and CDR2 sequences are SGDLS and YYNGEE. This CDR3 is CASSATETGGVDTEAFF. DNA for the CDR3: TGTGCCAGCAGCGCAACAGAGACAGGGGGCGTCGACACTGAAGCTTTCTTT.

This clone was counted between two and nine times. The chain joins TRBV11-2 to TRBJ1-1; D remains ambiguous. Trimming took 9 bases from V and 7 from J, leaving 18 bases between them. Germline V gene sequence: CDR1 SGHAT, CDR2 FQNNGV. The CDR3 consists of 13 residues. CDR3 sequence reads: CASERSQFREAFF. In nucleotides, the CDR3 is TGTGCCAGTGAACGGAGCCAGTTCCGTGAAGCTTTCTTT.

The chain joins TRBV9 to TRBJ2-1; the match to TRBD2 covers 9 bases. Germline V CDR1 and CDR2: SGDLS, YYNGEE. The V and J ends lost 1 base and 7 bases, in that order; junction bases with no gene match: 6. The CDR3 covers 15 residues. CDR3 residues: CASSVRPSGTNEQFF. The CDR3 DNA sequence: TGTGCCAGCAGCGTAAGGCCTAGCGGGACGAATGAGCAGTTCTTC.

The chain recombines TRBV4-1 with TRBJ1-6, with 8 bases matching TRBD1. The germline V gene encodes CDR1 MGHRA and CDR2 YSYEKL. This CDR3 comprises 13 residues. Trimming removed 4 bases from V and 10 bases from J; junction bases left unmatched: 3. CDR3 bases: TGCGCCAGCAGCCTGACAGGGGTCTCACCCCTCCACTTT. Translating gives CASSLTGVSPLHF.

This clone is a singleton in its sample. This rearrangement joins TRBV10-3 to TRBJ1-1; no clear D gene. The CDR3 length is 13 residues. Germline V lookup: CDR1 ENHRY, CDR2 SYGVKD. With 3 bases removed from V and 2 bases from J, the gap between germline ends came to 7 bases. Here the CDR3 reads CAISEPRNTEAFF. The CDR3 DNA sequence: TGTGCCATCAGTGAACCGCGAAACACTGAAGCTTTCTTT.

The CDR3 is CASSLHSSVLNTEAFF. The CDR3 DNA is TGTGCCAGCAGCCTCCATTCGTCAGTACTGAACACTGAAGCTTTCTTT. The gene calls are TRBV7-8 and TRBJ1-1; D is uncertain. V was cut by 5 bases and J by 0 bases, with 16 bases left in between. CDR1 and CDR2 from the germline V gene are SGHVS and FQNEAQ. The CDR3 totals 16 residues.

V is TRBV7-8 and J is TRBJ2-5, with TRBD1 identical over 8 bases. This CDR3 spans 15 amino acids. V was clipped by 5 bases and J by 1 base; unmatched bases: 6. The germline gives CDR1 SGHVS, CDR2 FQNEAQ. The CDR3 DNA sequence: TGTGCCAGCAGCGTAAAAACAGGGGGCCAAGAGACCCAGTACTTC. The encoded protein is CASSVKTGGQETQYF.

The rearrangement joins TRBV6-5 to TRBJ1-1, with a possible D match to TRBD1 (6 bases). V lost 0 bases, J lost 1 base, and 12 bases lay in between. This CDR3 has 16 amino acids. Germline CDR1 and CDR2: MNHEY and SVGAGI. CDR3 sequence: CASSYSRSGANTEAFF. Written as DNA, the CDR3 is TGTGCCAGCAGTTACTCGAGATCAGGGGCGAACACTGAAGCTTTCTTT.

This clone was seen only a few times. This chain joins TRBV14 and TRBJ2-3; 7 bases line up with TRBD2. This CDR3 is 15 amino acids long. With 3 bases clipped from V and 10 bases from J, the junction kept 13 bases outside the gene matches. CDR1 and CDR2 (germline): SGHDN, FVKESK. The CDR3 reads CASSQGGSLTGAQYF. The CDR3 region has the DNA TGTGCCAGCAGCCAGGGGGGGTCTTTGACGGGGGCGCAGTATTTT.

V is TRBV6-1 and J is TRBJ2-7; 9 positions agree with TRBD1. CDR3 length equals 15 residues. The germline gives CDR1 MNHNS, CDR2 SASEGT. V was clipped by 7 bases and J by 1 base; unmatched bases: 8. The CDR3 loop reads CASTTGGAGSYEQYF. The CDR3 DNA reads as TGTGCCAGCACCACAGGGGGCGCTGGTTCCTACGAGCAGTACTTC.

The chain joins TRBV29-1 to TRBJ2-7, with D possibly TRBD2 on 6 matching bases. CDR3 length: 12 residues. In germline, CDR1 is SQVTM, CDR2 ANQGSEA. V lost 4 bases and J 5 bases, leaving 12 bases between the germline ends. The CDR3 DNA reads as TGCAGCGTTGTGGAGGGGATCCACGAGCAGTACTTC. It yields the protein CSVVEGIHEQYF.

The genes are TRBV2 and TRBJ2-7; 11 nucleotides line up with TRBD1. This CDR3 region has 14 residues. J lost 0 bases, V lost 6 bases, and 1 base had no gene match. Germline assignment: CDR1 SNHLY and CDR2 FYNNEI. CDR3 in amino acids: CASRDRGHSYEQYF. The DNA for the CDR3 is TGTGCCAGCAGGGACAGGGGGCACTCCTACGAGCAGTACTTC.

V usage is TRBV30 and J usage is TRBJ2-5; tentatively, D is TRBD2 (5 bases). The germline V and J ends were trimmed by 0 bases and 2 bases, with 7 bases remaining between them. Germline V CDR1 and CDR2: GTSNPN, SVGIG (reference sequence). This CDR3 has 13 residues. CDR3 residues: CAWSVQRQETQYF. DNA of the CDR3: TGTGCCTGGAGTGTACAGCGGCAAGAGACCCAGTACTTC.

The CDR3 DNA is TGTGCCAGCAGCTTAGAACCGAGCTCTGGAAACACCATATATTTT. Amino acids: CASSLEPSSGNTIYF. J is TRBJ1-3 and V is TRBV7-6; D call uncertain. The germline V and J ends were trimmed by 1 base and 0 bases, with 7 bases remaining between them. The CDR3 extends over 15 amino acids. Germline lookup yields CDR1 SGHVS and CDR2 FNYEAQ. Complete variable domain (other parts from reference TRBV7-6 and TRBJ1-3): GAGVSQSPRYKVTKRGQDVALRCDPISGHVSLYWYRQALGQGPEFLTYFNYEAQQDKSGLPNDRFSAERPEGSISTLTIQRTEQRDSAMYRCASSLEPSSGNTIYFGEGSWLTVV.

J is TRBJ2-5 and V is TRBV6-5; no clear D gene. CDR1 is MNHEY, CDR2 SVGAGI, per germline. The CDR3 sequence is 12 residues long. Deletions cut 7 bases from V and 0 bases from J, with 6 bases between. In DNA, the CDR3 is TGTGCCAGCAAGCAGGACCAAGAGACCCAGTACTTC. Its translation: CASKQDQETQYF.

The rearrangement links TRBV30 to TRBJ2-5; TRBD1 might be the D (5 bases). Trimming cost V 2 bases and J 5 bases, with 27 bases left between them. Germline V CDR1 and CDR2: GTSNPN, SVGIG (reference sequence). The CDR3 totals 18 residues. As DNA, the CDR3 is TGTGCCTGGAGTTCCGATTATCATGGGGCCGGACCTTGGGAGACCCAGTACTTC. It is translated as CAWSSDYHGAGPWETQYF.

V gene TRBV29-1 combines with J gene TRBJ2-2; TRBD1 aligns across 11 bases. Germline trimming cut 7 bases from V and 5 bases from J; bases unmatched to any gene: 6. Germline assignment: CDR1 SQVTM and CDR2 ANQGSEA. The CDR3 spans 14 residues. CDR3 amino acids: CSARTGGRTGELFF. CDR3 DNA sequence: TGCAGCGCCAGGACAGGGGGCAGGACCGGGGAGCTGTTTTTT.

This rearrangement joins TRBV5-1 to TRBJ1-2, with D perhaps TRBD1 (6 bases). Germline-derived CDR1 and CDR2 are SGHRS and YFSETQ. Trimming shortened V by 0 bases and J by 4 bases, and 13 bases separated the two germline ends. The CDR3 runs to 15 residues. The CDR3 sequence is CASSLDFGTPYGYTF. In nucleotides, the CDR3 is TGCGCCAGCAGCTTGGATTTTGGGACACCCTATGGCTACACCTTC.

This clone was observed a single time. This chain connects TRBV6-4 to TRBJ2-2, with TRBD1 identical over 8 bases. CDR3 length equals 15 residues. Germline V gives CDR1 MRHNA, CDR2 SNTAGT. The J segment lost 4 bases and the V segment lost 4 bases, leaving 5 bases of the junction unmatched. In nucleotides, the CDR3 is TGTGCCAGCAGTGTCGGACAGGGCGGCACCGGGGAGCTGTTTTTT. Amino acid sequence: CASSVGQGGTGELFF.

The chain employs TRBV4-3 and TRBJ1-6; D unresolved. The CDR3 runs to 15 residues. Germline lookup yields CDR1 LGHNA and CDR2 YSLEER. V lost 0 bases, J lost 8 bases, and 11 bases lay in between. The CDR3 bases are TGCGCCAGCAGCCAAGATATGAGCCGGGATTCACCCCTCCACTTT. Translating gives CASSQDMSRDSPLHF.

The chain joins TRBV7-2 to TRBJ2-7; the D gene is possibly TRBD2 (5 bases). V lost 0 bases and J 10 bases, leaving 13 bases between the germline ends. The CDR3 is made up of 13 amino acids. Germline CDR1 is SGHTA and CDR2 is FQGNSA. Here the CDR3 reads CASSLAGPGRQYF. In DNA, the CDR3 is TGTGCCAGCAGCTTAGCGGGTCCGGGGAGACAGTACTTC. Combining the CDR3 with reference TRBV7-2 and TRBJ2-7 gives the whole variable domain GAGVSQSPSNKVTEKGKDVELRCDPISGHTALYWYRQSLGQGLEFLIYFQGNSAPDKSGLPSDRFSAERTGGSVSTLTIQRTQQEDSAVYLCASSLAGPGRQYFGPGTRLTVT.